Given below is one TCR beta chain in context. The protocol was immunoSEQ multiplex PCR, while the TCRdb copy is restricted to in-frame clones and leaves out a portion. The data hold over 250,000 clones, with roughly 90% observed a single time. These data belong to a study of blood T cell repertoires in COVID-19. Germline CDR1 and CDR2: MNHEY and SVGAGI. The CDR3 spans 16 residues. Losses at the gene ends were 1 base for V and 3 bases for J; bases not matched to a gene: 7. The rearrangement uses TRBV6-5 and TRBJ2-7; 9 bases are shared with TRBD2. This sequence was found in a woman aged 45-65 years who had recovered from COVID-19. The specimen was PBMCs or T cells enriched from blood (not recorded which). DNA for the CDR3: TGTGCCAGCAGTTACTTGGGTAGCGGGAGATTCTACGAGCAGTACTTC. It specifies CASSYLGSGRFYEQYF.